This TCR beta chain is drawn from a study of cytomegalovirus exposure and HLA in healthy donors. PCR employed 60 Vbeta and 13 Jbeta primers. Clones were read by immunoSEQ multiplex PCR, and TCRdb kept only the in-frame ones, dropping some. The data contain 220,000 or so clones, 80% to 85% of them singletons. Germline CDR1 is LNHDA and CDR2 is SQIVND (reference sequence). The CDR3 loop spans 14 amino acids. Germline trimming cut 6 bases from V and 8 bases from J; bases unmatched to any gene: 3. The sequence was collected from a woman aged 40 to 50 in good health and CMV-seronegative. This rearrangement joins TRBV19 to TRBJ2-1; 14 bases align to TRBD2. The sample comprised PBMCs. CDR3 region: CASRTSGRADEQFF. CDR3 nucleotides: TGTGCCAGTAGGACTAGCGGGAGGGCCGATGAGCAGTTCTTC. The full variable domain, in which reference TRBV19 and TRBJ2-1 provide the parts outside the CDR3, is DGGITQSPKYLFRKEGQNVTLSCEQNLNHDAMYWYRQDPGQGLRLIYYSQIVNDFQKGDIAEGYSVSREKKESFPLTVTSAQKNPTAFYLCASRTSGRADEQFFGPGTRLTVL.